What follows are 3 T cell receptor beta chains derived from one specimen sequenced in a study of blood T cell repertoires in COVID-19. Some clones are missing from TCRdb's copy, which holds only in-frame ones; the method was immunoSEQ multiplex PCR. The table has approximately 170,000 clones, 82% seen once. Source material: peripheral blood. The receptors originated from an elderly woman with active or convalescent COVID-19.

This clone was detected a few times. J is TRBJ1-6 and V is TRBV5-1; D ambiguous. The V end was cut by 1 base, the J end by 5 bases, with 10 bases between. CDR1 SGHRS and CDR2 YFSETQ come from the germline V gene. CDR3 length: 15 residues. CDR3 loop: CASSLSGLDNSPLHF. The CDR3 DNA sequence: TGCGCCAGCAGCTTGTCCGGTCTTGATAATTCACCCCTCCACTTT.

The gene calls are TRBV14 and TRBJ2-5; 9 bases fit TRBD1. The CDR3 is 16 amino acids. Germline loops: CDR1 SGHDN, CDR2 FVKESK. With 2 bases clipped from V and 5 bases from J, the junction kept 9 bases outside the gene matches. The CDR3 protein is CASSQRQGQGMETQYF. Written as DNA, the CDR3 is TGTGCCAGCAGCCAAAGACAGGGACAGGGAATGGAGACCCAGTACTTC. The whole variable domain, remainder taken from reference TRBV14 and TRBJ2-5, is EAGVTQFPSHSVIEKGQTVTLRCDPISGHDNLYWYRRVMGKEIKFLLHFVKESKQDESGMPNNRFLAERTGGTYSTLKVQPAELEDSGVYFCASSQRQGQGMETQYFGPGTRLLVL.

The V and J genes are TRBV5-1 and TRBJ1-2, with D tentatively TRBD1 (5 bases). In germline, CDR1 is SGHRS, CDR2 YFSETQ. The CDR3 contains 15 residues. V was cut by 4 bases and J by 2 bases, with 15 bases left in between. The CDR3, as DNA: TGCGCCAGCAGCCCGGGGGACGTCCTCAACTATGGCTACACCTTC. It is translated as CASSPGDVLNYGYTF.